Listed below are T cell receptor beta chains from one sample, sequenced in a study of blood T cell repertoires in COVID-19. Profiled with immunoSEQ multiplex PCR; TCRdb holds only in-frame clones, not every one. The sample includes 360,000 or so clones, around 83% of them seen just once. Sequencing was performed on PBMCs or T cells enriched from blood (not recorded which). These receptors were collected from a woman aged 50 to 60 who had recovered from COVID-19. The CDR3 runs from the conserved cysteine through the conserved F or W. D genes are given only for firm matches.

TRBV5-1	TRBD2	TRBJ2-1	CASSWTSGSSNEQFF
TRBV7-9	.	TRBJ2-7	CASSLGETTAPYEQYF
TRBV5-1	.	TRBJ1-1	CASSLTAGLNTEAFF
TRBV29-1	.	TRBJ1-2	CSVEAVQGLYGYTF
TRBV3-1/TRBV3-2	.	TRBJ1-1	CASSQRPPRTEDTEAFF
TRBV7-2	.	TRBJ2-7	CASSQSPGYEQYF
TRBV7-3	.	TRBJ2-1	CASSVYGGNEQFF
TRBV5-4	TRBD1	TRBJ1-2	CASSLEQQGWGGYTF
TRBV7-8	TRBD1	TRBJ2-7	CASSPGQGGQYF
TRBV7-9	.	TRBJ2-5	CASSARETQYF
TRBV11-1	.	TRBJ1-1	CASSLGEPNTEAFF
TRBV11-3	.	TRBJ1-4	CASSLGGQGDEKLFF
TRBV29-1	.	TRBJ1-5	CSVGPGDNQPQHF
TRBV27	.	TRBJ2-7	CASKRGGPGEQYF
TRBV7-7	TRBD2	TRBJ2-3	CASSLGLAHTDTQYF
TRBV7-3	.	TRBJ1-2	CASSLTGPEPSGRNYGYTF
TRBV6-5	.	TRBJ1-2	CASTESLGGDGYTF
TRBV5-1	TRBD1	TRBJ1-1	CASSPEGAPNTEAFF
TRBV4-3	TRBD1	TRBJ2-3	CASSPNRDRTTDTQYF
TRBV11-2	.	TRBJ1-2	CASSFGFGYTF
TRBV6-4	TRBD2	TRBJ2-1	CASILPGLGGYNEQFF
TRBV4-3	TRBD1	TRBJ1-2	CASSPGDRASGYTF
TRBV19	.	TRBJ1-6	CASRMPRDTGSPLHF
TRBV2	.	TRBJ1-1	CASREIRGQRDSEAFF
TRBV6-6	.	TRBJ1-1	CASSYGHGGDTEAFF
TRBV7-9	.	TRBJ1-2	CASSLAGSRYGYTF
TRBV5-4	.	TRBJ1-1	CASSWLNAEAFF
TRBV12-3/TRBV12-4	.	TRBJ1-2	CATSLGVGYTF
TRBV10-3	TRBD2	TRBJ2-7	CAISESTLAGVEEYF
TRBV4-3	TRBD2	TRBJ2-7	CASSQDPANVGGSYEQYF
TRBV5-4	.	TRBJ2-1	CASSASPASSYNEQFF
TRBV20-1	TRBD2	TRBJ2-7	CSASGLAEIYEQYF
TRBV11-3	.	TRBJ1-2	CASSLGSQGTHYGYTF
TRBV28	.	TRBJ1-1	CASSLRDSLTRYSMNTEAFF
TRBV6-5	.	TRBJ1-4	CASRNEGDRGEKLFF
TRBV5-1	.	TRBJ2-2	CASRRGSGTGELFF
TRBV2	.	TRBJ1-3	CASSESGISGNTIYF
TRBV7-2	.	TRBJ2-2	CASSALANTGELFF
TRBV30	TRBD1	TRBJ1-1	CAWRTGGDTEAFF
TRBV6-5	.	TRBJ1-3	CASKQGYRSGNTIYF
TRBV5-8	TRBD2	TRBJ2-2	CASSFGGASTGELFF
TRBV25-1	.	TRBJ1-3	CASSDGIVGNTIYF